The T cell receptor beta chain under discussion was sequenced for a study of shared clonotypes between healthy human individuals. The CDR3 is 14 residues long. Trimming took off 3 bases at V and 5 bases at J, with 13 bases between the two ends. The germline CDR1 and CDR2 sequences are WNHNN and SYGVQD (reference sequence). Sequenced by immunoSEQ multiplex PCR; TCRdb stores in-frame clones only, minus some. The sample records over a million clones, about 96% being singletons. The V gene is TRBV10-1, the J gene TRBJ2-5, with D tentatively TRBD1 (6 bases). Specimen: naive CD4+ T cells sorted from blood. The subset denotes: CD45RA+ positively selected. The TCR sequence derives from a young man in good health. The CDR3 bases are TGCGCCAGCAGTGACCCGGGACACAGTGAGACCCAGTACTTC. Translating gives CASSDPGHSETQYF.